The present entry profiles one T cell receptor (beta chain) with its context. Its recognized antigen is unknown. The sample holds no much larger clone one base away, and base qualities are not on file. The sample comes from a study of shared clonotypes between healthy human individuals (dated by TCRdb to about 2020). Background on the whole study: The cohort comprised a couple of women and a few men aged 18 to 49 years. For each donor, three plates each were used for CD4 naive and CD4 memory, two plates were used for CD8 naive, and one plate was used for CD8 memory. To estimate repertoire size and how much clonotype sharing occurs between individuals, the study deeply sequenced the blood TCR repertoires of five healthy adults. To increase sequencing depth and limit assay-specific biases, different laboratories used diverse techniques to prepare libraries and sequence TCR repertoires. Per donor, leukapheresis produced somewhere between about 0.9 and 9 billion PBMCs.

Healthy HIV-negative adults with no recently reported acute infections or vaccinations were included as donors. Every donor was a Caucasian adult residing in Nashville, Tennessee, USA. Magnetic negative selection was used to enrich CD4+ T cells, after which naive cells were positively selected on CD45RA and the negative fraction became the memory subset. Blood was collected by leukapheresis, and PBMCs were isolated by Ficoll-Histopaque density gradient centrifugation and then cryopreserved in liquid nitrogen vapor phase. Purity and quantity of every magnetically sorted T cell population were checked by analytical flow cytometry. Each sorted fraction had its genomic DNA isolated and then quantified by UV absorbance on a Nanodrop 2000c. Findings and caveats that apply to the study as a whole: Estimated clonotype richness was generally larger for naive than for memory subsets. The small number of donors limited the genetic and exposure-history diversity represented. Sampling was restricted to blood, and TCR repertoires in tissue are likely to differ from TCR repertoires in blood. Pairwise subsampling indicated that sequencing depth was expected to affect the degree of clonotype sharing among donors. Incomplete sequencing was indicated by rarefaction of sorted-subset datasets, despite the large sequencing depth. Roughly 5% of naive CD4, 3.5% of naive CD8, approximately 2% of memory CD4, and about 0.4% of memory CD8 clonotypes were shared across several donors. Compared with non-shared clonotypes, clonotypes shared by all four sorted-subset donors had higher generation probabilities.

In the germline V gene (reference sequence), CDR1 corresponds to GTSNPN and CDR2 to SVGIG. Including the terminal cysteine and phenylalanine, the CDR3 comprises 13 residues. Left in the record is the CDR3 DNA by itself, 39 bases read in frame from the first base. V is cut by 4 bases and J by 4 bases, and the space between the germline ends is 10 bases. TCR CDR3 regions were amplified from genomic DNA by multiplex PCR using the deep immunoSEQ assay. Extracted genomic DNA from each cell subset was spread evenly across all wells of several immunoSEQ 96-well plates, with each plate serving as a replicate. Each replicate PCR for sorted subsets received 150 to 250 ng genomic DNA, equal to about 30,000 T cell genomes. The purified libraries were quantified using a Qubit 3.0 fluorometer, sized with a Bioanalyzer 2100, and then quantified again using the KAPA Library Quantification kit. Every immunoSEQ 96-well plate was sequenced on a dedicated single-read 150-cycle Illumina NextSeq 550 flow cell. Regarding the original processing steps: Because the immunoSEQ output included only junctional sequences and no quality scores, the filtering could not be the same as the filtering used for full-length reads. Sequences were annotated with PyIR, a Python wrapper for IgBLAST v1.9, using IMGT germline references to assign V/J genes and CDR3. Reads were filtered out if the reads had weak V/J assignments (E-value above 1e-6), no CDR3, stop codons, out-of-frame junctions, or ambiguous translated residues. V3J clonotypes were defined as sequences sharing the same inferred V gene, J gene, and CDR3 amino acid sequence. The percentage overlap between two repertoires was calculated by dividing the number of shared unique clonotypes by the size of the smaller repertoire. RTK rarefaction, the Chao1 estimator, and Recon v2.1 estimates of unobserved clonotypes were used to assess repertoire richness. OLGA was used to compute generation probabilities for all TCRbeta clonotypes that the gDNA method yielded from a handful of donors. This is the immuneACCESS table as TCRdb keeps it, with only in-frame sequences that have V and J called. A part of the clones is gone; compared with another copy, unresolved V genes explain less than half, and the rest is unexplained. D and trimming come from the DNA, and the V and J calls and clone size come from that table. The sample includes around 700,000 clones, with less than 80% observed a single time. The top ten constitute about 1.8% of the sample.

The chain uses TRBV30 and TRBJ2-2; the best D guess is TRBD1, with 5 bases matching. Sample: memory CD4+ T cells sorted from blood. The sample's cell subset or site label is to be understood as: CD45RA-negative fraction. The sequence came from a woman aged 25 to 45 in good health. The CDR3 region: CAWNWGFTGELFF. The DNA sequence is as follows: TGTGCCTGGAACTGGGGCTTCACCGGGGAGCTGTTTTTT.